The sequence of this TCR beta chain was determined in a study of beta chain features in type 1 diabetes. This CDR3 is 13 amino acids long. Germline CDR1 reads SGHTA; CDR2 reads FQGNSA. Trimming pared 3 bases from V and 4 bases from J, leaving 9 bases between. One heparinised draw of blood, averaging roughly 110 mL, came from each donor. Every bit of the isolated RNA underwent reverse transcription, so sequencing read expressed TCRB transcripts. Some clones are missing from TCRdb's copy, which holds only in-frame ones; the method was immunoSEQ multiplex PCR. The data hold a few hundred thousand clones, with more than 15% observed a single time. About this clone itself: Its antigen remains unidentified.

Study results and caveats: Researchers report that Type 1 diabetes patients had moderately but significantly shorter TCRB CDR3s across all four CD4+ subsets. For type 1 diabetes patients, VDJ junctions showed fewer insertions and more deletions.

Sequences were obtained from naive CD4+ T cells from blood. The chain recombines TRBV7-2 with TRBJ1-1; unclear D gene. The source of this sequence is a man aged 25-45 years with type 1 diabetes. The CDR3 is CASSFIETTEAFF. In nucleotides, the CDR3 is TGTGCCAGCAGCTTTATAGAAACCACTGAAGCTTTCTTT.